This T cell receptor beta chain was obtained from a study of shared clonotypes between healthy human individuals (dated by TCRdb to between 2020 and 2021). General notes on the study: The cohort comprised a couple of women and a few men aged 18 to 49 years. Between about 0.94 and 8.9 billion PBMCs per donor were obtained by leukapheresis. Blood TCR repertoires of 5 or 6 healthy adults were deeply sequenced to estimate repertoire size and the extent of clonotype sharing between individuals. For each donor, three plates each were used for CD4 naive and CD4 memory, two plates were used for CD8 naive, and one plate was used for CD8 memory. To increase sequencing depth and limit assay-specific biases, TCR repertoire library preparation and sequencing were carried out by different laboratories using diverse techniques.

Healthy HIV-negative adults with no recently reported acute infections or vaccinations were included as donors. Every donor was a Caucasian adult residing in Nashville, Tennessee, USA. CD8 memory samples combined magnetically selected CD45RO+ cells with CCR7-negative CD45RA+ effector memory (TemRA) cells. Blood was collected by leukapheresis, and PBMCs were isolated by Ficoll-Histopaque density gradient centrifugation and then cryopreserved in liquid nitrogen vapor phase. Analytical flow cytometry was used to check the purity and quantity of each magnetically sorted T cell population. From each sorted fraction, genomic DNA was isolated and quantified by UV absorbance on a Nanodrop 2000c. General findings and caveats noted by the study authors: Across a handful of donors, roughly 5.1% of naive CD4, around 3.5% of naive CD8, 2% to 2.5% of memory CD4, and approximately 0.4% of memory CD8 clonotypes were shared. Based on pairwise subsampling, the degree of clonotype sharing among donors was expected to be affected by sequencing depth. The genetic and exposure-history diversity represented was limited by the small number of donors. Incomplete sequencing was indicated by rarefaction of sorted-subset datasets, despite the large sequencing depth. Estimated clonotype richness was generally larger for naive than for memory subsets. Only blood was sampled, and tissue TCR repertoires likely differ from those in blood. Higher generation probabilities were observed for clonotypes shared by all four sorted-subset donors than for non-shared clonotypes.

Using the deep immunoSEQ assay, TCR CDR3 regions were amplified from genomic DNA by multiplex PCR. Extracted genomic DNA from each cell subset was distributed evenly across all wells of several immunoSEQ 96-well plates, and each plate was treated as a replicate. Each replicate PCR for sorted subsets received around 200 ng genomic DNA, equal to about 30,000 T cell genomes. The purified libraries were quantified using a Qubit 3.0 fluorometer, sized with a Bioanalyzer 2100, and then quantified again using the KAPA Library Quantification kit. A separate single-read 150-cycle Illumina NextSeq 550 flow cell was used to sequence each immunoSEQ 96-well plate. As for the original processing: Because the immunoSEQ output included only junctional sequences and no quality scores, the filtering could not be the same as the filtering used for full-length reads. Sequences were annotated with PyIR, a Python wrapper for IgBLAST v1.9, and V/J genes and CDR3 were assigned using IMGT germline references. Reads were filtered out if the reads had weak V/J assignments (E-value above 1e-6), no CDR3, stop codons, out-of-frame junctions, or ambiguous translated residues. V3J clonotypes were defined as sequences sharing an identical inferred V gene, J gene, and CDR3 amino acid sequence. Percentage overlap between repertoires was computed as shared unique clonotypes divided by the size of the smaller repertoire. Richness of each repertoire was evaluated using RTK rarefaction, the Chao1 estimator, and Recon v2.1 estimates of unobserved clonotypes. For all TCRbeta clonotypes obtained by the gDNA method from four donors, generation probabilities were computed with OLGA. Here the immuneACCESS table is served through TCRdb, limited to in-frame sequences with V and J called. Missing clones are a known gap in these copies; in checked studies unresolved V genes cover under half, and the rest lacks a known reason. The V and J calls and clone size were taken over from that table, and D and trimming were inferred from the DNA. This sample gives around 690,000 clones in total; 90% of them show up just once. The ten largest clonotypes hold about 33% of the sample.

Of note for this clone: The specificity of this receptor is unknown. No base quality values were provided; no much bigger clone lies one nucleotide off.

Sequenced input: memory CD8+ T cells from PBMCs. The sample's cell subset or site label, decoded: CD45RO+ cells pooled with CCR7-negative TemRA cells. This clonotype originated in a man aged 18 to 29 in good health. Some clones in this sample may be carry-over from other donors' samples.

CDR3 sequence: CASSFLWPLTGGRGYTF. Read as DNA, the sequence is TGTGCCAGCAGTTTCCTGTGGCCTTTGACAGGGGGTCGGGGCTACACCTTC. The sequence joins TRBV28 to TRBJ1-2; 9 bases in the junction line up with TRBD1. Germline trimming: 3 bases from V, 8 bases from J; junction bases outside gene matches: 16. Its CDR3 holds 17 amino acids, cysteine through phenylalanine. CDR3 DNA only is kept here, 51 bases in frame from base 1. The germline V gene provides CDR1 MDHEN and CDR2 SYDVKM.